These T cell receptor beta chains were read from a single sample in a study of blood T cell repertoires in COVID-19. Only in-frame clones appear in the TCRdb table, and some are missing; sequencing was by immunoSEQ multiplex PCR. The sample lists about 140,000 clones; about 86% were seen once. The sample consisted of peripheral blood. Receptors originate from a woman aged 60-75 years with acute or convalescent COVID-19. Each CDR3 is given with its conserved first and last residue. The D gene is left open where the match is weak. Only some rows state a clone size, as once, few, many or a class for expanded clones.

j_gene	v_gene	abundance	d_gene	CDR3nt	CDR3aa
TRBJ2-1	TRBV9	.	TRBD1	TGTGCCAGCAGCGTGGGGACAGGGAGCTACAATGAGCAGTTCTTC	CASSVGTGSYNEQFF
TRBJ2-1	TRBV7-2	.	.	TGTGCCAGCAGCTTAGAGGGGGAGCCCTACAATGAGCAGTTCTTC	CASSLEGEPYNEQFF
TRBJ1-1	TRBV11-2	.	.	TGTGCCAGCAGCTTAGATGGCAGGGTGGAGACTGAAGCTTTCTTT	CASSLDGRVETEAFF
TRBJ1-3	TRBV6-5	.	.	TGTGCCAGCAGTTACGGACAGTTCTCTGGAAACACCATATATTTT	CASSYGQFSGNTIYF
TRBJ2-7	TRBV30	once	.	TGTGCCTGGAGTGTACTCCGCGAGCAGTACTTC	CAWSVLREQYF
TRBJ2-1	TRBV7-2	.	TRBD2	TGTGCCAGCAGCTTAGCCATGACTAGCTGGGTATTTGAGAATGAGCAGTTCTTC	CASSLAMTSWVFENEQFF
TRBJ2-1	TRBV4-1	once	TRBD2	TGCGCCAGCAGCCACAGAGCGGGGGGGCCATCCTACAATGAGCAGTTCTTC	CASSHRAGGPSYNEQFF
TRBJ1-1	TRBV6-5	.	.	TGTGCCAGCAGTTACTCGACTTTGAACACTGAAGCTTTCTTT	CASSYSTLNTEAFF
TRBJ1-3	TRBV2	.	.	TGTGCCAGCACTGAGCAGGGGAACGCTGGAAACACCATATATTTT	CASTEQGNAGNTIYF
TRBJ1-5	TRBV30	.	.	TGTGCCTGGAGTGTACGACGTTCGGGGCCCCAGCATTTT	CAWSVRRSGPQHF
TRBJ1-5	TRBV6-2/TRBV6-3	.	.	TGTGCCAGCAGTTACAGGGGCAGCAATCAGCCCCAGCATTTT	CASSYRGSNQPQHF
TRBJ2-7	TRBV28	.	TRBD1	TGTGCCAGCAGTACGGGACAGGGTAGGCCCTACGAGCAGTACTTC	CASSTGQGRPYEQYF
TRBJ1-2	TRBV7-2	.	.	TGTGCCAGCAGCTTACAGGGTTTTGATCACTATGGCTACACCTTC	CASSLQGFDHYGYTF
TRBJ1-1	TRBV29-1	.	TRBD1	TGCAGCGCCCAAGACAGGGTCGACACTGAAGCTTTCTTT	CSAQDRVDTEAFF
TRBJ1-5	TRBV19	.	.	TGTGCCAGTAGTTTTAAAAGCCGCAATCAGCCCCAGCATTTT	CASSFKSRNQPQHF
TRBJ2-1	TRBV4-2	.	.	TGTGCCAGCAGCCAAGACAGGGAGCAGTTCTTC	CASSQDREQFF
TRBJ2-7	TRBV9	.	.	TGTGCCAGCAGCCTCCGCGCAGGGAAAGGGTACGAGCAGTACTTC	CASSLRAGKGYEQYF
TRBJ2-7	TRBV24-1	.	TRBD2	TGTGCCACCAGGGGAAGCGGGGGAGGCTCCGAGCAGTACTTC	CATRGSGGGSEQYF
TRBJ2-5	TRBV5-1	.	.	TGCGCCAGCAGCTTGGACACCAACATTCGGACCCAGTACTTC	CASSLDTNIRTQYF
TRBJ1-6	TRBV6-2/TRBV6-3	.	.	TGTGCCAGCAGTTATTTCGGGGGTTCACCCCTCCACTTT	CASSYFGGSPLHF
TRBJ1-5	TRBV30	.	TRBD1	TGTGCCTGGAGTGGGACAGGGGGGGATCAGCCCCAGCATTTT	CAWSGTGGDQPQHF
TRBJ1-2	TRBV24-1	.	TRBD1	TGTGCCACCAGTAACAGGGGCGCGGAAGGCTACACCTTC	CATSNRGAEGYTF
TRBJ2-7	TRBV18	.	.	TGTGCCAGCTCGGCCGGGATCCCCTCCTACGAGCAGTACTTC	CASSAGIPSYEQYF
TRBJ1-2	TRBV6-6	.	.	TGTGCCAGCAGTTACCAGTTCAGGGAGGGGGGCTACACCTTC	CASSYQFREGGYTF
TRBJ1-4	TRBV7-9	.	.	TGTGCCAGCACCGACGGAGACGGGGTTAATGAAAAACTGTTTTTT	CASTDGDGVNEKLFF
TRBJ1-6	TRBV12-5	once	.	TGTGCTAGTGGTTTGGTACTTGGCCAGGGGAATTCACCCCTCCACTTT	CASGLVLGQGNSPLHF
TRBJ2-1	TRBV4-3	.	TRBD2	TGCGCCAGCAGCCTCTGGCGGGGGGGCGCGGGTGAGCAGTTCTTC	CASSLWRGGAGEQFF
TRBJ2-1	TRBV5-6	.	TRBD2	TGTGCCAGCAGCTCTAGCGGGGGGGCCCCCAGCTCCTACAATGAGCAGTTCTTC	CASSSSGGAPSSYNEQFF
TRBJ2-7	TRBV30	.	.	TGTGCCTGGAGTGTAATGGCGGCCTACGAGCAGTACTTC	CAWSVMAAYEQYF
TRBJ1-5	TRBV6-5	.	.	TGTGCCAGCAGTTACCGACAGGAAAATCAGCCCCAGCATTTT	CASSYRQENQPQHF
TRBJ2-5	TRBV7-2	.	TRBD2	TGTGCCAGCAGCCTCTCTAGCGGGGGGGCCTTTGAGACCCAGTACTTC	CASSLSSGGAFETQYF
TRBJ2-7	TRBV5-1	.	.	TGCGCCAGCAGCTTGCCCGACAGGAACTACGAGCAGTACTTC	CASSLPDRNYEQYF
TRBJ2-3	TRBV5-6	.	TRBD1	TGTGCCAGCAGCAGAAGGACAGGTAGCACAGATACGCAGTATTTT	CASSRRTGSTDTQYF
TRBJ2-5	TRBV9	.	TRBD1	TGTGCCAGCAGCGTATCGGGACAGGGGGAGACCCAGTACTTC	CASSVSGQGETQYF
TRBJ2-7	TRBV30	.	.	TGTGCCTGGATGGGGGGATCCTACGAGCAGTACTTC	CAWMGGSYEQYF
TRBJ2-3	TRBV28	few	.	TGTGCCAGCAGCCCCGGGAGCACAGATACGCAGTATTTT	CASSPGSTDTQYF
TRBJ1-4	TRBV4-2	once	.	TGTGCCAGCAGCCAAGATGGCCAGGGTGACGAAAAACTGTTTTTT	CASSQDGQGDEKLFF
TRBJ1-2	TRBV10-3	.	TRBD1	TGTGCCATCAGTGGGGGACAGCGTAACTATGGCTACACCTTC	CAISGGQRNYGYTF
TRBJ2-2	TRBV27	.	.	TGTGCCAGCAGTTTGACTGCGGGGGAGCTGTTTTTT	CASSLTAGELFF
TRBJ2-3	TRBV19	.	.	TGTGCCAGTAGTAAGCGACCCCCAGGGAGGAACGGCACAGATACGCAGTATTTT	CASSKRPPGRNGTDTQYF
TRBJ1-1	TRBV6-5	.	.	TGTGCCAGCAAAATGGACAGCCTAGTGAGCACTGAAGCTTTCTTT	CASKMDSLVSTEAFF
TRBJ1-1	TRBV6-2/TRBV6-3	.	.	TGTGCCAGCAGTTTAACAGGGCAAACTGAAGCTTTCTTT	CASSLTGQTEAFF
TRBJ1-3	TRBV5-4	.	.	TGTGCCAGCAGCTCATTTGGGCGGGGCACTGGAAACACCATATATTTT	CASSSFGRGTGNTIYF
TRBJ1-5	TRBV6-5	.	.	TGTGCCATCTCCGGACAGAGCCCACAGCCCCAGCATTTT	CAISGQSPQPQHF
TRBJ1-3	TRBV18	.	.	TGTGCCAGCTCACCACCGGCCAGGCAAAACACCATATATTTT	CASSPPARQNTIYF
TRBJ2-1	TRBV7-9	once	.	TGTGCCAGCAGTCCCTGGGGGGGCAGCGCGGATGAGCAGTTCTTC	CASSPWGGSADEQFF
TRBJ2-7	TRBV15	.	TRBD2	TGTGCCACCAGCACGGGTAGCGGGTACGAGCAGTACTTC	CATSTGSGYEQYF
TRBJ2-7	TRBV18	.	TRBD1	TGTGCCAGCTCACCCCAGGGGACAGGGGGCTACGAGCAGTACTTC	CASSPQGTGGYEQYF
TRBJ1-6	TRBV30	.	.	TGTGCCTGGAGTGTCAGACTATCCTCTAGCTCCTATAATTCACCCCTCCACTTT	CAWSVRLSSSSYNSPLHF
TRBJ2-1	TRBV25-1	.	TRBD2	TGTGCCAGCAGTGCACGCGGGGGGTATTACAATGAGCAGTTCTTC	CASSARGGYYNEQFF
TRBJ1-3	TRBV5-4	.	TRBD1	TGTGCCAGCAGCTTGGGCAGGGGGGACACCATATATTTT	CASSLGRGDTIYF
TRBJ2-1	TRBV5-8	once	TRBD2	TGTGCCAGCAGCTTGTGGCGGGGGGGCCTTTACAATGAGCAGTTCTTC	CASSLWRGGLYNEQFF
TRBJ2-1	TRBV5-4	.	TRBD1	TGTGCCAGCAGCTTGGGGGGACAGGGGGGATACAATGAGCAGTTCTTC	CASSLGGQGGYNEQFF
TRBJ2-7	TRBV9	.	.	TGTGCCAGTTCGACTGGGAGCTACGAGCAGTACTTC	CASSTGSYEQYF
TRBJ2-1	TRBV18	.	.	TGTGCCAGCTCTCGCCCGGGGGTGGATTACAATGAGCAGTTCTTC	CASSRPGVDYNEQFF
TRBJ2-2	TRBV9	.	TRBD2	TGTGCCAGCTCCTGGGAGGTAGCGGGGGACCTTTACACCGGGGAGCTGTTTTTT	CASSWEVAGDLYTGELFF